This T cell receptor beta chain was obtained from a study of blood T cell repertoires in COVID-19. In the study overall: Material from acute and convalescent COVID-19 was sourced from the United States, Italy and Spain. The analysed material was cDNA or gDNA that came from T cells, B-cell-depleted T cells, or PBMCs.

V trimming: 1 base; J trimming: 4 bases; junction bases outside the gene matches: 3. From germline, CDR1 is ENHRY and CDR2 SYGVKD. The CDR3 is 14 residues long. Methods used by the authors: Estimation of nucleated cell counts relied on the amplification of reference gene primers. Method: immunoSEQ multiplex PCR; TCRdb's copy keeps in-frame clones and lacks some. V and J calls and clone size are as listed in that table; D and trimming were resolved from the DNA. The sample carries roughly 140,000 clones, around 85% recorded once. Sequencing was done on a sample of peripheral blood. The TCR was taken from a middle-aged man with acute or convalescent COVID-19. This sequence joins TRBV10-3 and TRBJ1-1; 7 bases fit TRBD1. CDR3 region: CAISEYRDSTEAFF. The CDR3 nucleotides read TGTGCCATCAGTGAGTATCGGGACAGCACTGAAGCTTTCTTT.